This T cell receptor (beta chain) came from a study of CD8 T cells in ankylosing spondylitis. On this clonotype itself: A read error may be the cause here, since a much bigger clone is one base away.

CDR1 and CDR2 from the germline V gene are LNHDA and SQIVND (reference sequence). There are 12 residues in the CDR3. Via MiXCR, TCRdb re-called the 5' RACE reads, giving one row per CDR3 protein. The data contain 200,000 to 250,000 distinct CDR3 sequences, roughly 10% of them singletons. The origin of this receptor is a male donor with ankylosing spondylitis or in good health (not recorded which). The chain recombines TRBV19 with TRBJ1-1, with no clear D. What was sequenced was blood, either unsorted or a sorted T cell fraction (not recorded which). This CDR3 reads CVSSIVGRRAFF. Written as DNA, the CDR3 is TGTGTCAGTAGTATTGTAGGTCGGCGGGCTTTCTTT.